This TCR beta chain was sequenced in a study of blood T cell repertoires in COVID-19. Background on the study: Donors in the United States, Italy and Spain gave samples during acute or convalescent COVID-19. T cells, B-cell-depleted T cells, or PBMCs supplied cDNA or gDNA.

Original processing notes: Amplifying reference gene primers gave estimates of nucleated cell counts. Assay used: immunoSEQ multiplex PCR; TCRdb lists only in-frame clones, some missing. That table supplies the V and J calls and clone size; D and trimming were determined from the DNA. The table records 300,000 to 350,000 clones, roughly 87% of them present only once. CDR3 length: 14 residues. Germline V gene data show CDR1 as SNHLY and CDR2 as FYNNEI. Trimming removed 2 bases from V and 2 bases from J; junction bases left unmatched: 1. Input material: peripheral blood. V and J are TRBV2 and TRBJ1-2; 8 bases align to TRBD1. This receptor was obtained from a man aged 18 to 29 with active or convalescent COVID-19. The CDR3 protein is CASSEWTGNYGYTF. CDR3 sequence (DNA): TGTGCCAGCAGTGAATGGACAGGGAACTATGGCTACACCTTC.